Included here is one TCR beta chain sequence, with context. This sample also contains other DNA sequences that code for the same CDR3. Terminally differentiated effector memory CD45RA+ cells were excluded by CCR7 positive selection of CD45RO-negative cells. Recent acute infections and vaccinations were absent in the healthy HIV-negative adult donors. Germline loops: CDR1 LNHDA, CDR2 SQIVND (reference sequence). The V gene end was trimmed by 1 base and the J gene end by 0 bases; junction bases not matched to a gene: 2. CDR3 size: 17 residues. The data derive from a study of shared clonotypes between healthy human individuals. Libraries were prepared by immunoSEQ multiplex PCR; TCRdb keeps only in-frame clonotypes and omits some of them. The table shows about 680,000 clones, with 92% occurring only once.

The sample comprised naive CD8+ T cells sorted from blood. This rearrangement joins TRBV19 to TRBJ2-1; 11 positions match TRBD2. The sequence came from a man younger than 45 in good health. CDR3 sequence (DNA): TGTGCCAGTAGTATAGGACTAGCGGGAAGCTCCTACAATGAGCAGTTCTTC. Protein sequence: CASSIGLAGSSYNEQFF.